This T cell receptor beta chain was sequenced for a study of high-grade serous ovarian cancer treatment subgroups. Libraries were prepared by immunoSEQ multiplex PCR; TCRdb keeps only in-frame clonotypes and omits some of them. The sample has tens of thousands of clones, around four fifths seen once. The tumor samples were collected prior to definitive surgery or chemotherapy. The CDR3 consists of 15 residues. Germline lookup yields CDR1 SGHDN and CDR2 FVKESK. Unmatched junction bases numbered 5, after V lost 7 bases and J lost 0 bases. This clone was counted only a few times. The sequence was collected from a human donor with high-grade serous ovarian cancer. This chain uses TRBV14 with TRBJ2-1, with 8 nucleotides matching TRBD1. The sample taken for sequencing was tumor tissue. The CDR3 here is CASTRGRGSYNEQFF. The CDR3 DNA is TGTGCCAGCACCAGGGGGCGCGGCTCCTACAATGAGCAGTTCTTC.